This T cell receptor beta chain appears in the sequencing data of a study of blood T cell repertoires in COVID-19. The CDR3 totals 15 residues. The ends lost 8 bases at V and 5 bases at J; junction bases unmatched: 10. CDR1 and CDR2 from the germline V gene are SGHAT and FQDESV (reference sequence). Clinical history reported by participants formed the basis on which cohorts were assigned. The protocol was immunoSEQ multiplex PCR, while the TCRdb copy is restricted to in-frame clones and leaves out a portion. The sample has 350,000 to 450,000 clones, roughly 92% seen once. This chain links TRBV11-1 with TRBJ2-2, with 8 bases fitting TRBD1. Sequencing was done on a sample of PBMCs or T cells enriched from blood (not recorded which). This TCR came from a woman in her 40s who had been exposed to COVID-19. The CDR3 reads CASGGRTGGTGELFF. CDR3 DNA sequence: TGTGCCAGCGGGGGGCGCACAGGGGGAACCGGGGAGCTGTTTTTT.